This T cell receptor beta chain came from a study of response to subunit inactivated influenza vaccine. TCRdb independently ran MiXCR on the RT-PCR reads; one entry per CDR3 protein. This sample carries 530,000 or so distinct CDR3 sequences, about 14% of them seen once, and the ten largest clones take around 10%. General observations from the study: The authors put forward the suggestion that each seasonal influenza vaccination may bring in only a limited number of new T cells.

Note on this clonotype: Its matching antigen is unknown.

The CDR3 sequence is 15 residues long. V was pared by 4 bases and J by 6 bases, with 12 bases of the junction left unmatched. CDR1 and CDR2 from the germline V gene are SGHRS and YFSETQ. This sequence originates from a man aged 50 to 60 who received an inactivated influenza vaccine. Material: PBMCs from blood, obtained roughly 13 days after vaccination. The gene calls are TRBV5-1 and TRBJ1-1, with 7 bases lining up with TRBD1. Here the CDR3 reads CASSLSGEGAAEAFF. CDR3 sequence (DNA): TGCGCCAGCAGCCTCTCCGGGGAGGGGGCCGCTGAAGCTTTCTTT. Full variable domain (missing parts from reference TRBV5-1 and TRBJ1-1): KAGVTQTPRYLIKTRGQQVTLSCSPISGHRSVSWYQQTPGQGLQFLFEYFSETQRNKGNFPGRFSGRQFSNSRSEMNVSTLELGDSALYLCASSLSGEGAAEAFFGQGTRLTVV.